Each of the 27 T cell receptor beta chains below was sequenced from the same sample in a study of T cells in Graves' hyperthyroidism and ophthalmopathy (dated by TCRdb to between 2017 and 2020). Library preparation used multiplex PCR. Instrument used: Illumina HiSeq 2000. The TCR beta CDR3 regions were amplified from RNA transcripts. For the first round of RT-PCR on the TCR CDR3, the HTBI primer set was used together with the Qiagen OneStep RT-PCR kit. The raw public reads went through TCRdb reprocessing: fastp at Q25, MiXCR clone calling, in-frame beta chains kept. Rows merge per CDR3 protein into single entries with the most common DNA and genes. The table for this sample lists 700,000 or so distinct CDR3 sequences; 16% of them were counted only once. The ten biggest clones cover under 9.5% of the sample. The sequencing input was blood. These receptors all come from a young man with Graves' hyperthyroidism.

DNA of the CDR3: TGCAGCGTCCGTTTGAGGTACTCCAGCACTGAAGCTTTCTTT. It specifies CSVRLRYSSTEAFF. V gene TRBV29-1 combines with J gene TRBJ1-1; D is unresolved. The CDR3 is 14 residues long. CDR1 and CDR2 from the germline V gene are SQVTM and ANQGSEA. Trimming took off 6 bases at V and 4 bases at J, with 18 bases between the two ends.

This clonotype was recorded at least ten times. The chain carries TRBV7-8 and TRBJ2-1; unclear D gene. Germline V gives CDR1 SGHVS, CDR2 FQNEAQ. The CDR3 is made up of 14 amino acids. Trimming shortened V by 1 base and J by 7 bases, and 11 bases separated the two germline ends. The CDR3 is CASSLGEIENEQFF. The CDR3 DNA sequence: TGTGCCAGCAGCTTAGGTGAGATAGAGAATGAGCAGTTCTTC.

The chain is built from TRBV5-5 and TRBJ2-7; 7 bases fit TRBD2. This CDR3 has 14 residues. Germline CDR1 reads SGHKS; CDR2 reads YYEKEE (reference sequence). V was clipped by 6 bases and J by 2 bases; unmatched bases: 8. The CDR3 loop is CASNAGTTAYEQYF. DNA of the CDR3: TGTGCCAGCAACGCCGGGACTACAGCCTACGAGCAGTACTTC.

This clonotype was recorded a few times. This chain joins TRBV19 and TRBJ1-2; possible D gene TRBD1, 6 bases. CDR3 length: 15 residues. V lost 3 bases and J 3 bases, leaving 14 bases between the germline ends. Germline V gene lookup returns CDR1 LNHDA and CDR2 SQIVND (reference sequence). The chain's CDR3 is CASSMGPTGHYGYTF. The CDR3 region has the DNA TGTGCCAGTAGTATGGGCCCAACAGGGCACTATGGCTACACCTTC.

The V and J genes are TRBV30 and TRBJ2-2; weak D call: TRBD2 (6 bases). This CDR3 has 14 residues. The V gene lost 2 bases and the J gene lost 6 bases, with 13 bases spanning the gap. Germline values: CDR1 GTSNPN, CDR2 SVGIG (reference sequence). In DNA form, the CDR3 reads TGTGCCTGGAGTCCCCTCCTAGCGCCCGGGGAGCTGTTTTTT. It specifies CAWSPLLAPGELFF.

This clonotype was seen at least ten times. The V gene is TRBV28, the J gene TRBJ1-2, with D perhaps TRBD1 (6 bases). Trimming shortened V by 5 bases and J by 5 bases, and 9 bases separated the two germline ends. This CDR3 contains 12 residues. Germline CDR1 and CDR2: MDHEN and SYDVKM. CDR3 sequence reads: CASSPTGYGYTF. The DNA for the CDR3 is TGTGCCAGCAGTCCTACAGGGTATGGCTACACCTTC.

Concerning this clonotype: The junction shows a germline mismatch at one end, possibly a read error. The rearrangement joins TRBV9 to TRBJ1-2; TRBD1 is a possible D gene (6 bases). This CDR3 comprises 15 residues. Germline CDR1 is SGDLS and CDR2 is YYNGEE. In DNA form, the CDR3 reads TGTGCCAGCAACGTAGGAGGGGGGCCTTACTATGGCTACACCTTC. Protein product: CASNVGGGPYYGYTF.

The table lists this clonotype with a few counts. A much more abundant neighbour one base away suggests this may be a read error. The chain is built from TRBV7-8 and TRBJ1-1; no clear D gene. The germline V gene encodes CDR1 SGHVS and CDR2 FQNEAQ. CDR3 size: 12 residues. Trimming pared 4 bases from V and 3 bases from J, leaving 6 bases between. The CDR3 DNA is TGTGCCAGCAGCTACCAGGACACTGAAGCTTTCTTT. Translated, it gives CASSYQDTEAFF.

This clonotype was seen only once. Here the CDR3 DNA reads TGTGCCACCAGCAGGGACGGCGTTTCGCTAGGGAAACTGTTTTTT. It translates to CATSRDGVSLGKLFF. The chain combines TRBV15 with TRBJ1-4; no definite D call. Trimming took 3 bases from V and 11 from J, leaving 19 bases between them. The germline gives CDR1 LNHNV, CDR2 YYDKDF (reference sequence). This CDR3 is built from 15 residues. The complete variable domain, with remaining parts taken from reference TRBV15 and TRBJ1-4, reads DAMVIQNPRYQVTQFGKPVTLSCSQTLNHNVMYWYQQKSSQAPKLLFHYYDKDFNNEADTPDNFQSRRPNTSFCFLDIRSPGLGDTAMYLCATSRDGVSLGKLFFGSGTQLSVL.

This clonotype has at least ten counts. The chain joins TRBV18 to TRBJ2-3; D unresolved. The CDR3 runs to 15 residues. Trimming cost V 2 bases and J 0 bases, with 9 bases left between them. Looked up from germline, CDR1 is KGHSH and CDR2 is LQKENI. CDR3 DNA: TGTGCCAGCTCACCAAGGTGGGATAGCACAGATACGCAGTATTTT. It specifies CASSPRWDSTDTQYF.

V usage is TRBV9 and J usage is TRBJ2-2, with D hard to call. CDR1 and CDR2 from the germline V gene are SGDLS and YYNGEE. The V end was cut by 0 bases, the J end by 7 bases, with 7 bases between. CDR3 length: 13 amino acids. CDR3 residues: CASSVEGSGELFF. In DNA, the CDR3 is TGTGCCAGCAGCGTAGAGGGCAGCGGGGAGCTGTTTTTT.

This clonotype was counted at least ten times. This chain connects TRBV28 to TRBJ2-1, with TRBD2 matching 8 bases. V was pared by 2 bases and J by 8 bases, with 8 bases of the junction left unmatched. The CDR3 is 15 residues long. Germline lookup yields CDR1 MDHEN and CDR2 SYDVKM. CDR3 sequence reads: CASSLGGRSVYEQFF. The CDR3 DNA is TGTGCCAGCAGTTTAGGCGGGAGGTCGGTCTATGAGCAGTTCTTC. Complete variable domain (other parts from reference TRBV28 and TRBJ2-1): DVKVTQSSRYLVKRTGEKVFLECVQDMDHENMFWYRQDPGLGLRLIYFSYDVKMKEKGDIPEGYSVSREKKERFSLILESASTNQTSMYLCASSLGGRSVYEQFFGPGTRLTVL.

The table lists this clonotype with many counts. This chain links TRBV27 with TRBJ2-7; possibly TRBD2 for D (5 bases). With 7 bases removed from V and 3 bases from J, the gap between germline ends came to 7 bases. CDR3 length: 11 residues. The germline V gene encodes CDR1 MNHEY and CDR2 SMNVEV (reference sequence). CDR3 protein: CASTGNYEQYF. Here the CDR3 DNA reads TGTGCCAGCACCGGGAACTACGAGCAGTACTTC.

This clonotype showed up just a few times. J is TRBJ1-4 and V is TRBV18; 9 nucleotides agree with TRBD1. The ends lost 6 bases at V and 7 bases at J; junction bases unmatched: 6. The CDR3 contains 14 residues. Per germline, CDR1 KGHSH and CDR2 LQKENI. Here the CDR3 reads CASSDRGEVEKLFF. In DNA form, the CDR3 reads TGTGCCAGCTCCGACAGGGGGGAAGTTGAAAAACTGTTTTTT.

The table lists this clonotype with a few counts. The chain carries TRBV9 and TRBJ2-5, with TRBD1 matching 7 bases. The CDR3 length is 14 residues. Germline V gene lookup returns CDR1 SGDLS and CDR2 YYNGEE. Trimming took 0 bases from V and 5 from J; bases not matched to a gene: 4. The CDR3 DNA reads TGTGCCAGCAGCGTAGGAGGGGGCGGGGAGACCCAGTACTTC. Encoded protein: CASSVGGGGETQYF.

This clonotype was counted a few times. This chain connects TRBV2 to TRBJ2-3; maybe TRBD2 (6 bases). The germline gives CDR1 SNHLY, CDR2 FYNNEI. The CDR3 covers 13 residues. Trimming took off 9 bases at V and 2 bases at J, with 12 bases between the two ends. CDR3 in amino acids: CARPGLNTDTQYF. The CDR3 DNA reads as TGTGCCAGGCCGGGACTTAACACAGATACGCAGTATTTT.

In its sample, this clonotype was seen many times. The gene calls are TRBV2 and TRBJ2-1, with D possibly matching TRBD2 (5 bases). CDR3 size: 17 residues. Germline CDR1 SNHLY, CDR2 FYNNEI. Between the trimmed V and J ends, which lost 1 base and 1 base, there was a span of 14 bases. The CDR3 DNA reads TGTGCCAGCAGTGAAGGTCCTGGGCGGAGGTCCTACAATGAGCAGTTCTTC. Its protein is CASSEGPGRRSYNEQFF.

This clonotype turned up a few times. The gene calls are TRBV28 and TRBJ2-4; D perhaps matches TRBD1 (6 bases). The V and J ends lost 1 base and 3 bases respectively, with 16 bases between them. The CDR3 totals 17 residues. Germline-derived CDR1 and CDR2 are MDHEN and SYDVKM. CDR3 sequence: CASSLSPLRGSKNIQYF. The CDR3 DNA follows: TGTGCCAGCAGTTTATCCCCCCTGAGGGGGAGCAAAAACATTCAGTACTTC. Supplemented by reference TRBV28 and TRBJ2-4, the full variable domain reads DVKVTQSSRYLVKRTGEKVFLECVQDMDHENMFWYRQDPGLGLRLIYFSYDVKMKEKGDIPEGYSVSREKKERFSLILESASTNQTSMYLCASSLSPLRGSKNIQYFGAGTRLSVL.

This chain links TRBV29-1 with TRBJ2-7, with 9 bases matching TRBD2. CDR3 length equals 13 residues. The J segment lost 5 bases and the V segment lost 3 bases, leaving 5 bases of the junction unmatched. The germline V gene encodes CDR1 SQVTM and CDR2 ANQGSEA. The CDR3 DNA is TGCAGCGTTGACTTAGCGGGAGCCAACGAGCAGTACTTC. Amino acid sequence: CSVDLAGANEQYF.

This clonotype has at least ten counts. The chain links TRBV28 to TRBJ2-1; 12 bases line up with TRBD2. The J segment lost 7 bases and the V segment lost 4 bases, leaving 11 bases of the junction unmatched. CDR1 and CDR2 from the germline V gene are MDHEN and SYDVKM. The CDR3 contains 17 residues. CDR3 in DNA: TGTGCCAGCAGTTACCCGGGACTAGCGGGTATTGGGAATGAGCAGTTCTTC. Its translation is CASSYPGLAGIGNEQFF.

This clonotype was recorded many times. The rearrangement uses TRBV28 and TRBJ2-3, with no clear D. The length of the CDR3 is 14 residues. The germline V gene has CDR1 MDHEN and CDR2 SYDVKM. Trimming left V 5 bases short and J 1 base short, with 10 bases between. The CDR3 nucleotides read TGTGCCAGCAGTGAGTCCCAGGGCACAGATACGCAGTATTTT. Translated, it gives CASSESQGTDTQYF.

There are a few counts of this clonotype. CDR3 protein: CASSLRVPLDNSPLHF. CDR3 nucleotides: TGTGCCAGCAGTTTAAGGGTCCCGCTTGACAATTCACCCCTCCACTTT. The genes are TRBV28 and TRBJ1-6; D remains unclear. Germline-derived CDR1 and CDR2 are MDHEN and SYDVKM. The CDR3 has 16 residues. V shed 2 bases and J shed 7 bases, with 15 bases lying between them.

This chain links TRBV7-2 with TRBJ1-3; D possibly corresponds to TRBD1 (5 bases). The length of the CDR3 is 15 residues. Germline lookup yields CDR1 SGHTA and CDR2 FQGNSA. Trimming stripped 1 base from V and 2 bases from J, with 9 bases between. CDR3 bases: TGTGCCAGCAGCTTAGTGTGGGGACCTGGAAACACCATATATTTT. Its translation is CASSLVWGPGNTIYF.

This clonotype has at least ten counts. The chain carries TRBV28 and TRBJ2-1; 10 bases agree with TRBD2. The CDR3 is 16 residues long. The germline gives CDR1 MDHEN, CDR2 SYDVKM. Unmatched junction bases numbered 10, after V lost 5 bases and J lost 6 bases. The CDR3 spells CASSGPGLAGGNEQFF. CDR3 bases: TGTGCCAGCAGTGGGCCCGGGTTAGCGGGAGGCAATGAGCAGTTCTTC.

This clonotype was seen repeatedly, ten times or more. This sequence joins TRBV28 and TRBJ2-1; TRBD2 matches at 8 bases. CDR3 length equals 15 residues. With V trimmed by 7 bases and J by 0 bases, 5 bases remained unmatched. CDR1 is MDHEN and CDR2 is SYDVKM in the germline V gene. The DNA of the CDR3 is TGTGCCAGCACTAACAGCGGGAGCTCCTACAATGAGCAGTTCTTC. It codes for CASTNSGSSYNEQFF.

This clonotype was observed many times. J is TRBJ2-1 and V is TRBV28; tentatively, D is TRBD2 (5 bases). Germline V gene data show CDR1 as MDHEN and CDR2 as SYDVKM. Trimming left V 5 bases short and J 3 bases short, with 17 bases between. CDR3 length: 16 amino acids. The CDR3 DNA reads as TGTGCCAGCAGTCCCCCCGAGGGCCGCTTCTACAATGAGCAGTTCTTC. Amino acids: CASSPPEGRFYNEQFF.

The rearrangement links TRBV18 to TRBJ1-1, with 12 nucleotides matching TRBD1. The J segment lost 1 base and the V segment lost 3 bases, leaving 15 bases of the junction unmatched. This CDR3 contains 20 residues. Germline CDR1 is KGHSH and CDR2 is LQKENI. The CDR3, as DNA: TGTGCCAGCTCACCTTTACCCTCGGGGACAGGGGGCCCGCAGAACACTGAAGCTTTCTTT. Amino acids: CASSPLPSGTGGPQNTEAFF.